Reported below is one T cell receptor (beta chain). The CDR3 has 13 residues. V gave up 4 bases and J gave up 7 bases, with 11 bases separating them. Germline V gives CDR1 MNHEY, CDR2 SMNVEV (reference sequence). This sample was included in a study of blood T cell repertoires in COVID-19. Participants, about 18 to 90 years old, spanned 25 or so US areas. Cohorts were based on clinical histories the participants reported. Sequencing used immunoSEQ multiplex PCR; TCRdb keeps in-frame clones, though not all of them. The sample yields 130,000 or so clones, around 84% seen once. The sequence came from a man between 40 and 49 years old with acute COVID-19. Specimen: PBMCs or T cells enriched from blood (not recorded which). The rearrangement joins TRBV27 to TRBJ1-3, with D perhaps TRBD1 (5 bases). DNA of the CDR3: TGTGCCAGCAGTTCCAGGGAGGGGAACACCATATATTTT. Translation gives CASSSREGNTIYF.